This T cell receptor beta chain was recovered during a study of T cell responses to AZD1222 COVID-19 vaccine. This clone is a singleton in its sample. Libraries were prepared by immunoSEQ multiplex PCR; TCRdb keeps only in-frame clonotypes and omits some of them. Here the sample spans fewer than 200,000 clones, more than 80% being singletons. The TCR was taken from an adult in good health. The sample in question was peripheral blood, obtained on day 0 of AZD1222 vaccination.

This CDR3 is CASSTLDNEQFF. DNA for the CDR3: TGCGCCAGCAGCACCCTGGACAATGAGCAGTTCTTC. The rearrangement links TRBV5-1 to TRBJ2-1; no firm D call. Trimming left V 4 bases short and J 5 bases short, with 7 bases between. There are 12 residues in the CDR3. The germline CDR1 and CDR2 sequences are SGHRS and YFSETQ.